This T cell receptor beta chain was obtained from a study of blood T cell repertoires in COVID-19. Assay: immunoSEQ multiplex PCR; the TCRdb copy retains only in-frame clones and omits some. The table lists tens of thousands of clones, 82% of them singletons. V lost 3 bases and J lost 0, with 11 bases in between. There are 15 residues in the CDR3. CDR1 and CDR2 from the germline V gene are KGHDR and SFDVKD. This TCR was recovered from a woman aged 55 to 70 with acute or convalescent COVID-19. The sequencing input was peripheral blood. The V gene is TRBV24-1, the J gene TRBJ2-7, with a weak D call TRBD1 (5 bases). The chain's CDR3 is CATSDTGSTSYEQYF. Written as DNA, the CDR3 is TGTGCCACCAGTGATACAGGTTCTACCTCCTACGAGCAGTACTTC.